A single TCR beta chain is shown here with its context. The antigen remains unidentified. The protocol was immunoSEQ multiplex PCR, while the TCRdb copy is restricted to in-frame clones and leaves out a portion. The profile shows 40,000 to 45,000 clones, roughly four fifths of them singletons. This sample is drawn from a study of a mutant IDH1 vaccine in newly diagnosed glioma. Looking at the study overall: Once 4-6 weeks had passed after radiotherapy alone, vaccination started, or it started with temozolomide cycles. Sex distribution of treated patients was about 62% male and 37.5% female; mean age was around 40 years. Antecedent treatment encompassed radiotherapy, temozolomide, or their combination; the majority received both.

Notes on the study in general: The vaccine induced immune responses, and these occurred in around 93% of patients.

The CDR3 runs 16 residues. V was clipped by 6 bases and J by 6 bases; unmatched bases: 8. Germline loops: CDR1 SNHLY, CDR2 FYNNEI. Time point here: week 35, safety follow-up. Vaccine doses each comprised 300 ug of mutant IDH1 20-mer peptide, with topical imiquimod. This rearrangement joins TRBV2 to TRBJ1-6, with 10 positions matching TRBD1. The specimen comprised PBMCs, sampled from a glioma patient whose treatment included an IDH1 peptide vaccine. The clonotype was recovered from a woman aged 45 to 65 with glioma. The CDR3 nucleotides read TGTGCCAGCAGCCTGACAGGGGGCGCAGCTAATTCACCCCTCCACTTT. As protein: CASSLTGGAANSPLHF.